These 9 T cell receptor beta chains came from one sample sequenced in a study of T cell changes during pregnancy in multiple sclerosis. Sequencing used immunoSEQ multiplex PCR; TCRdb keeps in-frame clones, though not all of them. Of fewer than 35,000 clones in the sample, 85% to 90% were seen once. Sequences were derived from CD4+ T cells from peripheral blood mononuclear cells, sampled in the third trimester of pregnancy. Source of these receptors: a female donor in good health, enrolled as a control in a pregnancy study.

The DNA of the CDR3 is TGTGCCAGCAGCTTAGTACCCCGGACAGACTCTGGGGCCAACGTCCTGACTTTC. Protein product: CASSLVPRTDSGANVLTF. The chain carries TRBV11-2 and TRBJ2-6, with TRBD1 as a possible D gene (6 bases). CDR1 is SGHAT and CDR2 is FQNNGV in the germline V gene. The CDR3 length is 18 residues. V lost 1 base and J lost 0, with 13 bases in between. The full variable domain, completed using reference TRBV11-2 and TRBJ2-6, is EAGVAQSPRYKIIEKRQSVAFWCNPISGHATLYWYQQILGQGPKLLIQFQNNGVVDDSQLPKDRFSAERLKGVDSTLKIQPAKLEDSAVYLCASSLVPRTDSGANVLTFGAGSRLTVL.

The rearrangement uses TRBV6-4 and TRBJ2-1; D possibly corresponds to TRBD1 (5 bases). Germline-derived CDR1 and CDR2 are MRHNA and SNTAGT. This CDR3 contains 13 residues. The V and J ends lost 5 bases and 3 bases respectively, with 8 bases between them. CDR3 region: CASSTGDYNEQFF. The DNA of the CDR3 is TGTGCCAGCAGTACAGGCGACTACAATGAGCAGTTCTTC.

V and J are TRBV5-1 and TRBJ1-4, with 8 bases identical to TRBD1. The CDR3 loop spans 15 amino acids. The ends lost 4 bases at V and 7 bases at J; junction bases unmatched: 9. Germline assignment: CDR1 SGHRS and CDR2 YFSETQ. The CDR3 DNA reads as TGCGCCAGCAGCCCAGGGGGCGAGGTCGGTGAAAAACTGTTTTTT. This encodes CASSPGGEVGEKLFF.

V and J are TRBV4-1 and TRBJ1-1; 9 nucleotides align to TRBD1. Germline V gene data show CDR1 as MGHRA and CDR2 as YSYEKL. The CDR3 extends over 15 amino acids. J lost 3 bases, V lost 0 bases, and 2 bases had no gene match. CDR3 amino acids: CASSQDRQGDTEAFF. Written as DNA, the CDR3 is TGCGCCAGCAGCCAAGATAGACAGGGGGACACTGAAGCTTTCTTT.

This clone was recorded only once. In DNA form, the CDR3 reads TGTGCCTCCGGACAGGGGAAAGAGCAGTTCTTC. Its protein product is CASGQGKEQFF. V is TRBV30 and J is TRBJ2-1, with 9 bases aligning to TRBD1. There are 11 residues in the CDR3. Germline V gene lookup returns CDR1 GTSNPN and CDR2 SVGIG (reference sequence). V shed 7 bases and J 10 bases; nucleotides not matched to a gene: 5.

This clone was counted a single time. The CDR3 DNA sequence: TGTGCCAGCTCACCACCCGGGACGGGAGATATCTATAGCAATCAGCCCCAGCATTTT. It yields the protein CASSPPGTGDIYSNQPQHF. The chain recombines TRBV18 with TRBJ1-5, with D tentatively TRBD1 (5 bases). The CDR3 is made up of 19 amino acids. CDR1 KGHSH and CDR2 LQKENI come from the germline V gene. Trimming stripped 0 bases from V and 0 bases from J, with 18 bases between.

This chain links TRBV11-2 with TRBJ1-5, with 8 bases aligning to TRBD1. This CDR3 contains 17 residues. Germline V lookup: CDR1 SGHAT, CDR2 FQNNGV. J lost 4 bases, V lost 6 bases, and 14 bases had no gene match. CDR3 protein: CASRPILQGGPNQPQHF. The CDR3 bases are TGTGCCAGCAGACCCATACTACAGGGGGGCCCGAATCAGCCCCAGCATTTT.

The J gene is TRBJ2-7, the V gene TRBV12-5; the match to TRBD1 covers 7 bases. This CDR3 has 15 residues. Germline CDR1 reads LGHNT; CDR2 reads FRNRAP. Trimming cost V 6 bases and J 9 bases; bases outside gene matches: 17. The CDR3 protein is CASGTVLAGGIRQYF. Written as DNA, the CDR3 is TGTGCTAGTGGCACCGTTTTGGCAGGGGGAATCCGGCAGTACTTC.

The chain joins TRBV11-2 to TRBJ2-5, with TRBD2 matching 12 bases. The CDR3 totals 16 residues. The V gene's germline CDR1 is SGHAT and CDR2 FQNNGV. V was pared by 1 base and J by 5 bases, with 5 bases of the junction left unmatched. CDR3 protein: CASSLGASGGAETQYF. The DNA of the CDR3 is TGTGCCAGCAGCTTAGGGGCTAGCGGGGGGGCGGAGACCCAGTACTTC.